These T cell receptor beta chains were read from a single sample in a study of beta chain features in type 1 diabetes. Produced via immunoSEQ multiplex PCR; TCRdb's table is partial and in-frame only. The top ten clones hold about 0.027% of a sample with roughly 250,000 clones, roughly 22% of them seen once. Sequenced material: naive CD4+ T cells from blood. The receptors shown here come from a woman between 40 and 55 years old with type 1 diabetes. Both conserved end residues are part of each CDR3. The order of the fields is CDR3 protein, D gene, V gene, J gene, CDR3 length. The D gene is left open where the match is weak.

CASSLQGDGYTF	-	TRBV2	TRBJ1-2	12
CASTNYGDYEQYF	-	TRBV28	TRBJ2-7	13
CATSRDSALGRSSYNEQFF	-	TRBV15	TRBJ2-1	19
CASSAGTSGYNEQFF	TRBD2	TRBV2	TRBJ2-1	15
CASSYLAGQETQYF	TRBD2	TRBV5-1	TRBJ2-5	14
CASTKQGAGYNEQFF	TRBD1	TRBV27	TRBJ2-1	15
CASGSTYNEQFF	-	TRBV12-5	TRBJ2-1	12
CASSFHDREAFF	-	TRBV5-1	TRBJ1-1	12
CASSPGRTGEQYF	-	TRBV7-3	TRBJ2-7	13
CASSAWIGVGETQYF	-	TRBV25-1	TRBJ2-5	15
CASSLTVAGANEQYF	TRBD2	TRBV5-1	TRBJ2-7	15
CASRQQGHEKLFF	-	TRBV27	TRBJ1-4	13
CASTWDSYGYTF	TRBD1	TRBV6-4	TRBJ1-2	12
CASSGDRGRRNEQFF	TRBD1	TRBV7-9	TRBJ2-1	15
CASSSPPGQGDHEQYF	TRBD1	TRBV28	TRBJ2-7	16
CASSQQGDTEAFF	-	TRBV7-3	TRBJ1-1	13
CASNELAALTDTQYF	TRBD2	TRBV28	TRBJ2-3	15
CASSLAPTETQYF	-	TRBV7-9	TRBJ2-5	13
CASRTGFVSEAFF	TRBD1	TRBV2	TRBJ1-1	13
CAWSVPGSEQFF	-	TRBV30	TRBJ2-1	12
CASSQEREGYTQYF	TRBD2	TRBV4-3	TRBJ2-3	14
CASSTRGYNEQFF	-	TRBV7-2	TRBJ2-1	13
CASSLIQGNYGYTF	TRBD1	TRBV28	TRBJ1-2	14
CASSPGGSYEQYF	TRBD2	TRBV7-2	TRBJ2-7	13
CASSRQGNQPQHF	-	TRBV14	TRBJ1-5	13
CASSQEVERTGTQYF	-	TRBV4-3	TRBJ2-3	15
CASSWARGSYEQYF	TRBD2	TRBV28	TRBJ2-7	14
CASVVGGATGELFF	TRBD2	TRBV2	TRBJ2-2	14
CASSPGTPSNQPQHF	-	TRBV5-5	TRBJ1-5	15
CASSFAGISGANVLTF	-	TRBV28	TRBJ2-6	16
CASRLRLARNEQFF	TRBD2	TRBV28	TRBJ2-1	14
CATSGNLGQSTGELFF	-	TRBV15	TRBJ2-2	16
CASSYSTGGNIQYF	TRBD1	TRBV6-5	TRBJ2-4	14
CSVRQGDEQYF	TRBD1	TRBV29-1	TRBJ2-7	11
CASWKASVHNEQFF	-	TRBV5-6	TRBJ2-1	14
CASSPPTGVPRKTQYF	TRBD1	TRBV18	TRBJ2-5	16
CASSVVSGTAETQYF	-	TRBV2	TRBJ2-5	15
CASSPTVNYGYTF	-	TRBV11-1	TRBJ1-2	13